This TCR beta chain was captured in a study of T cells of healthy individuals. The V segment lost 7 bases and the J segment 5 bases; nucleotides outside the gene matches: 8. This CDR3 region has 13 residues. Germline CDR1 SGHRS, CDR2 YFSETQ. TCRdb reanalysed the 5' RACE reads using MiXCR and keeps one entry per CDR3 protein. The sample shows 65,000 to 95,000 distinct CDR3 sequences, roughly 5% of them seen only once. This clonotype was obtained from a female donor in good health. The V gene is TRBV5-1, the J gene TRBJ2-5; 7 nucleotides match TRBD1. The CDR3 sequence is CASGTDKGETQYF. CDR3 in DNA: TGCGCCAGCGGGACAGATAAAGGCGAGACCCAGTACTTC.